The entry below describes one T cell receptor beta chain. This sample was included in a study of T cell changes during pregnancy in multiple sclerosis. Clones were sequenced by immunoSEQ multiplex PCR, and TCRdb holds only the in-frame ones, with some missing. Among about 110,000 clones listed, about 90% were seen once. Trimming took 3 bases from V and 5 from J; bases not matched to a gene: 3. The CDR3 covers 14 residues. Germline values: CDR1 MNHNS, CDR2 SASEGT. The clonotype was recovered from a female donor with multiple sclerosis, enrolled in a pregnancy study. The V and J genes are TRBV6-1 and TRBJ2-3; TRBD1 aligns across 9 bases. The sequencing here drew on peripheral blood, taken before pregnancy. The CDR3 sequence: CASSDTGGGDTQYF. The CDR3 bases are TGTGCCAGCAGTGATACAGGGGGCGGAGATACGCAGTATTTT.